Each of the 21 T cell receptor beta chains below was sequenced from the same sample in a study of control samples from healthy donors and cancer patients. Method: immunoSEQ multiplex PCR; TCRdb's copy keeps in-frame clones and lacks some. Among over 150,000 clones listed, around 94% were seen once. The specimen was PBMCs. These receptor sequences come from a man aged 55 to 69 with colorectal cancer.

CDR3 sequence reads: CAWSRLADEAFF. Here the CDR3 DNA reads TGTGCCTGGAGTAGGCTCGCGGATGAAGCTTTCTTT. V gene TRBV30 combines with J gene TRBJ1-1; D gene uncertain. There are 12 residues in the CDR3. CDR1 is GTSNPN, CDR2 SVGIG, per germline (reference sequence). Trimming left V 2 bases short and J 7 bases short, with 11 bases between.

The CDR3 region has the DNA TGTGCCAGTTCTAGCAACACCGGGGAGCTGTTTTTT. Amino acid sequence: CASSSNTGELFF. The rearrangement links TRBV19 to TRBJ2-2; D might be TRBD2 (5 bases). Trimming pared 8 bases from V and 2 bases from J, leaving 6 bases between. The CDR3 has 12 residues. CDR1 LNHDA and CDR2 SQIVND come from the germline V gene (reference sequence).

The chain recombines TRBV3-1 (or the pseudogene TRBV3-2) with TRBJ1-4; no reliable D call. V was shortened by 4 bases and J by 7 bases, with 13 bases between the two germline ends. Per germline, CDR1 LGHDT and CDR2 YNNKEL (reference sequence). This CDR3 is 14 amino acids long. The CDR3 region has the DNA TGTGCCAGCAGCCCGACCCCAGGAGGTGAAAAACTGTTTTTT. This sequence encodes CASSPTPGGEKLFF.

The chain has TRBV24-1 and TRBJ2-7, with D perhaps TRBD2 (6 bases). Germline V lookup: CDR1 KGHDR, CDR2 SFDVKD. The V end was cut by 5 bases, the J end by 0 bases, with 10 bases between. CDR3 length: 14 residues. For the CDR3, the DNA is TGTGCCACCAGTGGGAGGGACGGCTCCTACGAGCAGTACTTC. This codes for CATSGRDGSYEQYF.

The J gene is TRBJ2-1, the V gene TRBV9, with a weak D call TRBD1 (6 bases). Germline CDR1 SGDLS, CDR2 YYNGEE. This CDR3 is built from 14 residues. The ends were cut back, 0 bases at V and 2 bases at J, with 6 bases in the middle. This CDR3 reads CASSVGTAYNEQFF. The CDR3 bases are TGTGCCAGCAGCGTAGGGACAGCCTACAATGAGCAGTTCTTC.

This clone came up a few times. CDR3 amino acids: CASSFNPGASREAFF. DNA for the CDR3: TGTGCCAGCAGTTTCAACCCCGGGGCAAGCAGAGAAGCTTTCTTT. The chain couples TRBV6-5 to TRBJ1-1, with D possibly matching TRBD1 (5 bases). CDR1 and CDR2 from the germline V gene are MNHEY and SVGAGI. Between the trimmed V and J ends, which lost 4 bases and 8 bases, there was a span of 20 bases. The CDR3 loop spans 15 amino acids.

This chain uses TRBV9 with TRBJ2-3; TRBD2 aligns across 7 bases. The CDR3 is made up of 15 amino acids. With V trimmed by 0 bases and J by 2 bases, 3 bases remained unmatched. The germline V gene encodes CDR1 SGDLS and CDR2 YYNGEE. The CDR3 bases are TGTGCCAGCAGCGTAGTCGGGGGGAACACAGATACGCAGTATTTT. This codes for CASSVVGGNTDTQYF.

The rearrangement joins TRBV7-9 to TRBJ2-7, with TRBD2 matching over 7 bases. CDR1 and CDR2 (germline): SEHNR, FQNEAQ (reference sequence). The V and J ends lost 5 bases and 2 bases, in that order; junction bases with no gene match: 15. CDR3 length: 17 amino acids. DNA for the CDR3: TGTGCCAGCAGCCTCTTAGTGGGCGGGGGAGCCCCCTACGAGCAGTACTTC. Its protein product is CASSLLVGGGAPYEQYF.

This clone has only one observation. The CDR3 DNA reads TGTGCCAGCAGCTTGGGGACGCTAGCGCGGGGAGAGACCCAGTACTTC. It codes for CASSLGTLARGETQYF. The chain links TRBV5-4 to TRBJ2-5; TRBD2 is a possible D gene (6 bases). The CDR3 runs 16 residues. The germline CDR1 and CDR2 sequences are SGHNT and YYREEE (reference sequence). V was pared by 0 bases and J by 4 bases, with 16 bases between.

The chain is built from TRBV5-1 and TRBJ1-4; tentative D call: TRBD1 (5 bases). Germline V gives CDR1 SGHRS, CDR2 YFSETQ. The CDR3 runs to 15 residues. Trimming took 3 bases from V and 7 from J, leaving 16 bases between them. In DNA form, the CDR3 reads TGCGCCAGCAGCTACCAGGGAGGGCAATCTGAAAAACTGTTTTTT. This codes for CASSYQGGQSEKLFF.

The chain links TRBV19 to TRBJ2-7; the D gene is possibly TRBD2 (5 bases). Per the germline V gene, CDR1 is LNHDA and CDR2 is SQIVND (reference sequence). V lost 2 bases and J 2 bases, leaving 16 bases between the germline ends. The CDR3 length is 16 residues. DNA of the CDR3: TGTGCCAGTAGTATAAATACCCGGACTCCTACCTACGAGCAGTACTTC. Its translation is CASSINTRTPTYEQYF.

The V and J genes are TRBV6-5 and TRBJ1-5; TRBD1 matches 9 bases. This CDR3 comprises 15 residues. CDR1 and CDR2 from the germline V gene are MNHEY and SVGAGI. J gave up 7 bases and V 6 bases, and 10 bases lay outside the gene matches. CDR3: CASSRGTGMTQPQHF. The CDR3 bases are TGTGCCAGCAGCCGAGGGACAGGGATGACCCAGCCCCAGCATTTT.

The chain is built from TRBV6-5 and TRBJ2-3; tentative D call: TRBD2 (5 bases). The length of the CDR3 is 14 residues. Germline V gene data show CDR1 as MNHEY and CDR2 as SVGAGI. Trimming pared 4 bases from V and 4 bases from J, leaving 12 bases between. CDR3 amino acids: CASSSLLASDTQYF. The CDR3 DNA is TGTGCCAGCAGTTCTTTGCTAGCCTCAGATACGCAGTATTTT.

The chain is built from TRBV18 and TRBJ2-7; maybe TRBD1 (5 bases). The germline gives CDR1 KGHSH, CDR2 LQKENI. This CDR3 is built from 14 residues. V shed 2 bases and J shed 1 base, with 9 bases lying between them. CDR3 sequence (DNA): TGTGCCAGCTCACCAGGACAATCATCCTACGAGCAGTACTTC. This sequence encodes CASSPGQSSYEQYF.

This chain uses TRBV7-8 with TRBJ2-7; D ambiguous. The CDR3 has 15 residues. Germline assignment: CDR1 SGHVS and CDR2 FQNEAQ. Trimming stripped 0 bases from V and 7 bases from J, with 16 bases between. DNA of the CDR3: TGTGCCAGCAGCTTAGCCCCGACGGATCTTGGAGAGCAGTACTTC. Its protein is CASSLAPTDLGEQYF.

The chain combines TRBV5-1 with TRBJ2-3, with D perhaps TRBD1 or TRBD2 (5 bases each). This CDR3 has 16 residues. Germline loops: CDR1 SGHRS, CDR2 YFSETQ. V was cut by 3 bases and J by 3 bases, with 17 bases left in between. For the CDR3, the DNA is TGCGCCAGCAGCTCTGGGACCCTCGGGATGACAGATACGCAGTATTTT. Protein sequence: CASSSGTLGMTDTQYF.

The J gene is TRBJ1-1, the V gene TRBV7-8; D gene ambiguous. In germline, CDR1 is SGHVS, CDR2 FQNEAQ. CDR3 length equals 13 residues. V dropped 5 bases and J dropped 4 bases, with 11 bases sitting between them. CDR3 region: CASSLLDFTEAFF. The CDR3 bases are TGTGCCAGCAGCCTCTTGGATTTCACTGAAGCTTTCTTT.

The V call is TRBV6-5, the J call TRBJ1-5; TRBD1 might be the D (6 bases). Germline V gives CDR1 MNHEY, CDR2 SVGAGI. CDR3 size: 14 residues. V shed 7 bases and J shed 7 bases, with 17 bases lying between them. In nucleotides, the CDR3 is TGTGCCAGCACCTCCGGCCGGGGGCAACAGCCCCAGCATTTT. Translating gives CASTSGRGQQPQHF.

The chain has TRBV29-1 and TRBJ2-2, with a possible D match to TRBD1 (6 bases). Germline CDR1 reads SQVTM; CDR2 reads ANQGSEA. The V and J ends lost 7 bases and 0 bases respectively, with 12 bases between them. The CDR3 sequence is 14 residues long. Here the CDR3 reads CSARQDANTGELFF. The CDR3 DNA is TGCAGCGCAAGACAGGACGCGAACACCGGGGAGCTGTTTTTT.

CDR3 residues: CASSGPGQGPETQYF. CDR3 nucleotides: TGTGCCAGTAGTGGACCGGGACAGGGGCCGGAGACCCAGTACTTC. The chain joins TRBV19 to TRBJ2-5, with 10 positions matching TRBD1. V trimming: 5 bases; J trimming: 5 bases; junction bases outside the gene matches: 8. Looked up from germline, CDR1 is LNHDA and CDR2 is SQIVND (reference sequence). The CDR3 runs 15 residues.

CDR3 DNA: TGTGCCATCAGTGCCTTGGCAGGGGACGGCTACACCTTC. Translating gives CAISALAGDGYTF. The chain has TRBV10-3 and TRBJ1-2; D is perhaps TRBD1 (6 bases). Trimming took off 4 bases at V and 8 bases at J, with 14 bases between the two ends. This CDR3 contains 13 residues. Germline V gene sequence: CDR1 ENHRY, CDR2 SYGVKD.